This T cell receptor (beta chain) appears in the sequencing data of a study of cytomegalovirus exposure and HLA in healthy donors. Notes on the study in general: In a later analysis, HLA-associated TCR beta chains were more clonally expanded than equally common others.

The primer mix had 60 Vbeta and 13 Jbeta primers. Sequencing used immunoSEQ multiplex PCR; TCRdb keeps in-frame clones, though not all of them. The sample has about 120,000 clones; about 83% are singletons. Points on this clone: Antigen unknown.

Germline V CDR1 and CDR2: SGHTA, FQGNSA. The CDR3 is made up of 14 amino acids. V lost 2 bases, J lost 7 bases, and 5 bases stayed unmatched. The sequencing sample was made of PBMCs. The V call is TRBV7-2, the J call TRBJ1-2, with TRBD1 identical over 9 bases. The origin of this receptor is a woman aged 40 to 50 in good health and CMV-seropositive. In DNA, the CDR3 is TGTGCCAGCAGCTTAAACGACAGGGGGATTGGCTACACCTTC. Its protein is CASSLNDRGIGYTF. The complete variable domain, with remaining parts taken from reference TRBV7-2 and TRBJ1-2, reads GAGVSQSPSNKVTEKGKDVELRCDPISGHTALYWYRQSLGQGLEFLIYFQGNSAPDKSGLPSDRFSAERTGGSVSTLTIQRTQQEDSAVYLCASSLNDRGIGYTFGSGTRLTVV.